This entry lists 9 T cell receptor beta chains sequenced from one sample in a study of T cell repertoires in cytomegalovirus infection. TCRdb analysed the reads with MiXCR anew, one entry per CDR3 protein. The sample records 150,000 to 200,000 distinct CDR3 sequences, approximately 15% being singletons. Sequencing was carried out using PBMCs. The receptors were gathered from a human donor in good health (CMV status not recorded). Some clones in this sample may be carry-over from other donors' samples.

This clonotype has a count of ten or more. The V call is TRBV7-2, the J call TRBJ1-4; possible D gene TRBD1, 5 bases. There are 15 residues in the CDR3. CDR1 SGHTA and CDR2 FQGNSA come from the germline V gene. V was clipped by 5 bases and J by 5 bases, with 15 bases between them. The CDR3 is CASSARGQKNEKLFF. CDR3 DNA: TGTGCCAGCAGCGCCCGGGGCCAAAAGAATGAAAAACTGTTTTTT.

The chain has TRBV7-9 and TRBJ2-3; TRBD2 might be the D (5 bases). CDR1 is SEHNR and CDR2 is FQNEAQ in the germline V gene (reference sequence). The CDR3 has 12 amino acids. Trimming cost V 8 bases and J 4 bases, with 10 bases left between them. This CDR3 reads CASQTGSDTQYF. DNA for the CDR3: TGTGCCAGCCAAACGGGATCAGATACGCAGTATTTT. The variable domain in full, completed from reference TRBV7-9 and TRBJ2-3, reads DTGVSQNPRHKITKRGQNVTFRCDPISEHNRLYWYRQTLGQGPEFLTYFQNEAQLEKSRLLSDRFSAERPKGSFSTLEIQRTEQGDSAMYLCASQTGSDTQYFGPGTRLTVL.

This clonotype was counted at least ten times. The J gene is TRBJ1-2, the V gene TRBV7-2; D ambiguous. V dropped 5 bases and J dropped 3 bases, with 16 bases sitting between them. The germline gives CDR1 SGHTA, CDR2 FQGNSA. There are 15 residues in the CDR3. The CDR3 bases are TGTGCCAGCAGCCTATCAGACCCCTCCGACTATGGCTACACCTTC. Translated, it gives CASSLSDPSDYGYTF.

This clonotype was recorded many times. The J gene is TRBJ2-1, the V gene TRBV7-8; tentative D call: TRBD2 (5 bases). This CDR3 comprises 15 residues. Germline V gene sequence: CDR1 SGHVS, CDR2 FQNEAQ. V shed 5 bases and J shed 0 bases, with 11 bases lying between them. The DNA for the CDR3 is TGTGCCAGCAGCCCTATCCGGGGCTCCTACAATGAGCAGTTCTTC. It encodes CASSPIRGSYNEQFF.

This clonotype was seen only a few times. This chain links TRBV9 with TRBJ2-7; unclear D gene. Germline V gene data show CDR1 as SGDLS and CDR2 as YYNGEE. The CDR3 loop spans 13 amino acids. V was clipped by 0 bases and J by 6 bases, with 10 bases between them. The CDR3 DNA is TGTGCCAGCAGCGTAGCGCTCCGAGGCGAGCAGTACTTC. Residues: CASSVALRGEQYF. The full variable domain, its missing parts supplied by reference TRBV9 and TRBJ2-7, is DSGVTQTPKHLITATGQRVTLRCSPRSGDLSVYWYQQSLDQGLQFLIQYYNGEERAKGNILERFSAQQFPDLHSELNLSSLELGDSALYFCASSVALRGEQYFGPGTRLTVT.

A word on this clonotype: Mismatch with germline at one junction end may stem from a read error. The gene calls are TRBV6-2 or TRBV6-3 and TRBJ1-2, with D perhaps TRBD1 (6 bases). The CDR3 spans 14 residues. Germline V CDR1 and CDR2: MNHEY, SVGEGT. The CDR3 loop is CARSSGTSNYGYTF. CDR3 nucleotides: TGTGCCCGCAGCAGCGGGACATCCAACTATGGCTACACCTTC.

This clonotype was recorded a few times. The chain joins TRBV7-9 to TRBJ2-7; D may be TRBD2 (6 bases). The CDR3 totals 15 residues. Germline V gene data show CDR1 as SEHNR and CDR2 as FQNEAQ (reference sequence). Trimming took 2 bases from V and 1 from J, leaving 12 bases between them. The CDR3 DNA reads as TGTGCCAGCAGCTTAAGGGCCGCGGGGTCCTACGAGCAGTACTTC. Its protein product is CASSLRAAGSYEQYF. Full variable domain (remainder filled in from reference TRBV7-9 and TRBJ2-7): DTGVSQNPRHKITKRGQNVTFRCDPISEHNRLYWYRQTLGQGPEFLTYFQNEAQLEKSRLLSDRFSAERPKGSFSTLEIQRTEQGDSAMYLCASSLRAAGSYEQYFGPGTRLTVT.

The sample holds many counts of this clonotype. The V gene is TRBV7-9, the J gene TRBJ1-4, with D possibly matching TRBD1 (6 bases). The CDR3 has 16 residues. The germline V and J ends were trimmed by 5 bases and 7 bases, with 20 bases remaining between them. Per germline, CDR1 SEHNR and CDR2 FQNEAQ (reference sequence). CDR3 DNA: TGTGCCAGCAGCCACCCCCGGAAGGGGGGGACTGAAAAACTGTTTTTT. It translates to CASSHPRKGGTEKLFF.

This clonotype was recorded many times. The CDR3 bases are TGTGCCAGTAGTAATTTGGGTACCGGGGAGCTGTTTTTT. Its protein product is CASSNLGTGELFF. This chain uses TRBV19 with TRBJ2-2, with unresolved D. V gave up 4 bases and J gave up 5 bases, with 8 bases separating them. CDR1 LNHDA and CDR2 SQIVND come from the germline V gene (reference sequence). This CDR3 spans 13 amino acids.